A single sample gave rise to the 12 T cell receptor beta chains below, sequenced in a study of blood T cell repertoires in COVID-19. Clones were sequenced by immunoSEQ multiplex PCR, and TCRdb holds only the in-frame ones, with some missing. The table shows under 200,000 clones, with more than 70% occurring only once. Sequenced: peripheral blood. These receptors originate from a man between 45 and 60 years old with active or convalescent COVID-19.

V gene TRBV5-5 combines with J gene TRBJ2-5, with 7 bases aligning to TRBD1. The V gene end was trimmed by 2 bases and the J gene end by 3 bases; junction bases not matched to a gene: 4. This CDR3 comprises 14 residues. Germline CDR1 and CDR2: SGHKS and YYEKEE (reference sequence). Here the CDR3 DNA reads TGTGCCAGCAGCTTAACTGGGACAGAAGAGACCCAGTACTTC. Translated: CASSLTGTEETQYF.

This rearrangement joins TRBV18 to TRBJ1-1; no definite D call. V lost 10 bases and J lost 0, with 12 bases in between. CDR1 is KGHSH, CDR2 LQKENI, per germline. This CDR3 spans 13 amino acids. The chain's CDR3 is CATQAGMNTEAFF. The CDR3 nucleotides read TGTGCCACTCAGGCCGGTATGAACACTGAAGCTTTCTTT.

J is TRBJ1-6 and V is TRBV19, with a possible D match to TRBD1 (6 bases). Trimming took 7 bases from V and 6 from J, leaving 16 bases between them. This CDR3 is built from 15 residues. Germline lookup yields CDR1 LNHDA and CDR2 SQIVND (reference sequence). CDR3 DNA sequence: TGTGCCAGTACCTTAGGGGGGGGCGTTAATTCACCCCTCCACTTT. Protein sequence: CASTLGGGVNSPLHF.

The rearrangement links TRBV19 to TRBJ1-5; D not resolved. Germline values: CDR1 LNHDA, CDR2 SQIVND (reference sequence). This CDR3 region has 13 residues. V gave up 0 bases and J gave up 4 bases, with 4 bases separating them. The CDR3 nucleotides read TGTGCCAGTAGTATAGAACAGAATCAGCCCCAGCATTTT. Protein: CASSIEQNQPQHF.

The rearrangement links TRBV29-1 to TRBJ1-1, with D maybe TRBD1 (5 bases). In germline, CDR1 is SQVTM, CDR2 ANQGSEA. Trimming pared 3 bases from V and 1 base from J, leaving 18 bases between. CDR3 size: 16 residues. CDR3 residues: CSVDDGRGGSNTEAFF. CDR3 nucleotides: TGCAGCGTTGACGATGGGCGGGGGGGTTCGAACACTGAAGCTTTCTTT. Variable domain in full (rest from reference TRBV29-1 and TRBJ1-1): SAVISQKPSRDICQRGTSLTIQCQVDSQVTMMFWYRQQPGQSLTLIATANQGSEATYESGFVIDKFPISRPNLTFSTLTVSNMSPEDSSIYLCSVDDGRGGSNTEAFFGQGTRLTVV.

The V gene is TRBV7-6, the J gene TRBJ2-1, with a possible D match to TRBD2 (5 bases). Germline V lookup: CDR1 SGHVS, CDR2 FNYEAQ. The CDR3 length is 13 residues. V was trimmed by 1 base and J by 9 bases, leaving 10 bases between them. The CDR3 loop reads CASSLVGVREQFF. For the CDR3, the DNA is TGTGCCAGCAGCTTAGTCGGGGTACGTGAGCAGTTCTTC.

J is TRBJ2-7 and V is TRBV29-1; the D gene is possibly TRBD1 (6 bases). CDR3 length equals 13 residues. Between the trimmed V and J ends, which lost 8 bases and 6 bases, there was a span of 20 bases. Germline V gene sequence: CDR1 SQVTM, CDR2 ANQGSEA. The CDR3 DNA reads TGCAGCTCAGGAGGTGGGGGCCGTTCCGAGCAGTACTTC. Translating it yields CSSGGGGRSEQYF.

V and J are TRBV24-1 and TRBJ2-6; D gene uncertain. The CDR3 length is 15 residues. The ends were cut back, 3 bases at V and 0 bases at J, with 5 bases in the middle. CDR1 and CDR2 from the germline V gene are KGHDR and SFDVKD. CDR3 in amino acids: CATSDTDSGANVLTF. As DNA, the CDR3 is TGTGCCACCAGTGATACAGACTCTGGGGCCAACGTCCTGACTTTC.

The V call is TRBV19, the J call TRBJ1-3; D is unclear. This CDR3 is built from 16 residues. In germline, CDR1 is LNHDA, CDR2 SQIVND (reference sequence). V lost 0 bases and J lost 0, with 9 bases in between. CDR3 coding DNA: TGTGCCAGTAGTATAGATCAGCGGGTCTCTGGAAACACCATATATTTT. Encoded protein: CASSIDQRVSGNTIYF.

The chain is built from TRBV7-2 and TRBJ1-2; 7 positions match TRBD1. This CDR3 spans 16 amino acids. From germline, CDR1 is SGHTA and CDR2 FQGNSA. J was trimmed by 5 bases and V by 3 bases; bases with no gene match: 12. The CDR3 protein is CASSFALPETGYGYTF. For the CDR3, the DNA is TGTGCCAGCAGCTTCGCGCTACCGGAGACAGGGTATGGCTACACCTTC.

This rearrangement joins TRBV7-9 to TRBJ2-3; the match to TRBD2 covers 7 bases. Per the germline V gene, CDR1 is SEHNR and CDR2 is FQNEAQ (reference sequence). The ends lost 0 bases at V and 3 bases at J; junction bases unmatched: 12. There are 18 residues in the CDR3. Here the CDR3 DNA reads TGTGCCAGCAGCTTAGCGGAGGGAGCGGGGCTTTTAACAGATACGCAGTATTTT. Amino acids: CASSLAEGAGLLTDTQYF. The variable domain in full, completed from reference TRBV7-9 and TRBJ2-3, reads DTGVSQNPRHKITKRGQNVTFRCDPISEHNRLYWYRQTLGQGPEFLTYFQNEAQLEKSRLLSDRFSAERPKGSFSTLEIQRTEQGDSAMYLCASSLAEGAGLLTDTQYFGPGTRLTVL.

The chain employs TRBV2 and TRBJ1-4; D call uncertain. Looked up from germline, CDR1 is SNHLY and CDR2 is FYNNEI. Trimming cost V 3 bases and J 7 bases, with 15 bases left between them. The CDR3 sequence is 15 residues long. The CDR3 region is CASSELAGGSEKLFF. The CDR3 coding sequence is TGTGCCAGCAGTGAGTTGGCAGGAGGCAGTGAAAAACTGTTTTTT.